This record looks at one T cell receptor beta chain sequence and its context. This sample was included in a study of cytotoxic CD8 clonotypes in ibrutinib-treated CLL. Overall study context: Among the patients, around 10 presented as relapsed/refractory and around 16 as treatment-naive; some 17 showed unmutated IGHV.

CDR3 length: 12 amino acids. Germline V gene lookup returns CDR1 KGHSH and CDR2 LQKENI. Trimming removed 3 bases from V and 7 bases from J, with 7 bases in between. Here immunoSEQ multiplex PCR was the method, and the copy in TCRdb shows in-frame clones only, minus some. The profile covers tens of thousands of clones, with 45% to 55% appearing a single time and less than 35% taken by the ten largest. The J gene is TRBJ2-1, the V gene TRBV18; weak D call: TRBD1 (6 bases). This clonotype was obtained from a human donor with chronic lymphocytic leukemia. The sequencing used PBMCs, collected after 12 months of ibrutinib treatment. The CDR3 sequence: CASSPQGNEQFF. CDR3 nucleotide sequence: TGTGCCAGCTCACCTCAGGGGAATGAGCAGTTCTTC.